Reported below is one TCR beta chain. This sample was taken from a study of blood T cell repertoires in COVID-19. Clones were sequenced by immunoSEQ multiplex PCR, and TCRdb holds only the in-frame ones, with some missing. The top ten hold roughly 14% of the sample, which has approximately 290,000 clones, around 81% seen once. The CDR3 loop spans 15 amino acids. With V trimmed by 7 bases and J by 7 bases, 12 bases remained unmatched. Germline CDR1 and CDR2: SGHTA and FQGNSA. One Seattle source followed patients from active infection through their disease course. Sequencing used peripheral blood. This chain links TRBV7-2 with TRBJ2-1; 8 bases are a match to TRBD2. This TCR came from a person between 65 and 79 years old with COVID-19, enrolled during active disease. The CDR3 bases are TGTGCCAGCACCCCCCGCGGGGGGTTAGGAAATGAGCAGTTCTTC. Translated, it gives CASTPRGGLGNEQFF. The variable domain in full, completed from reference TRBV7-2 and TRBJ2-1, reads GAGVSQSPSNKVTEKGKDVELRCDPISGHTALYWYRQSLGQGLEFLIYFQGNSAPDKSGLPSDRFSAERTGGSVSTLTIQRTQQEDSAVYLCASTPRGGLGNEQFFGPGTRLTVL.